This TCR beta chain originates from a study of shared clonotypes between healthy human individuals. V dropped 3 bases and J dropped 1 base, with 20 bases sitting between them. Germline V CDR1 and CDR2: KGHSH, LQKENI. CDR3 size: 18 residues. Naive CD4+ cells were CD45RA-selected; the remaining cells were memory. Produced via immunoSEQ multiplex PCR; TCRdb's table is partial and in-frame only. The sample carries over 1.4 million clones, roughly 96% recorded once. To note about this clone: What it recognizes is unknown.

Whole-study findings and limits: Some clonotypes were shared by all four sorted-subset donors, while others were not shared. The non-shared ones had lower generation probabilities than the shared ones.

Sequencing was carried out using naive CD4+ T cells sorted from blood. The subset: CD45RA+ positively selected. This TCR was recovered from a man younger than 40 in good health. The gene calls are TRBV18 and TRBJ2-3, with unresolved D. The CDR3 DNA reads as TGTGCCAGCTCACCCCTACGGCCCACTCCTACCGGCACAGATACGCAGTATTTT. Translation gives CASSPLRPTPTGTDTQYF.